These 5 T cell receptor beta chains came from one sample sequenced in a study of cytomegalovirus exposure and HLA in healthy donors. The study ran its PCR with 60 Vbeta and 13 Jbeta primers. TCRdb's table, derived via immunoSEQ multiplex PCR, lists solely in-frame clones and lacks some. The data contain some 130,000 clones, around two thirds of them singletons. Sequencing was performed on PBMCs. These receptors were collected from a woman aged 40-49 years in good health and CMV-seronegative.

This clone was seen a handful of times. The chain joins TRBV27 to TRBJ2-5, with TRBD1 as a possible D gene (5 bases). The V gene's germline CDR1 is MNHEY and CDR2 SMNVEV (reference sequence). Trimming stripped 8 bases from V and 4 bases from J, with 11 bases between. There are 12 residues in the CDR3. CDR3 loop: CASASQAETQYF. CDR3 sequence (DNA): TGTGCCAGCGCCTCACAGGCAGAGACCCAGTACTTC.

The chain couples TRBV2 to TRBJ2-2; D gene uncertain. The CDR3 spans 13 residues. The germline V gene has CDR1 SNHLY and CDR2 FYNNEI. The germline V and J ends were trimmed by 1 base and 8 bases, with 8 bases remaining between them. CDR3 sequence: CASSEVTWGELFF. CDR3 nucleotide sequence: TGTGCCAGCAGTGAAGTGACTTGGGGGGAGCTGTTTTTT.

Notes on this clone: One end of the junction does not line up with germline, which may come from a read error. The chain has TRBV18 and TRBJ1-2; TRBD1 is a possible D gene (6 bases). The CDR3 spans 14 residues. Germline V gene lookup returns CDR1 KGHSH and CDR2 LQKENI. CDR3 protein: CASSPDLQGSRPLF. In nucleotides, the CDR3 is TGTGCCAGCTCACCTGACTTACAGGGATCGAGGCCACTTTTC.

This clone has more than one count but fewer than ten. V is TRBV12-5 and J is TRBJ2-7; 7 nucleotides match TRBD1. This CDR3 spans 13 amino acids. Germline loops: CDR1 LGHNT, CDR2 FRNRAP. V shed 2 bases, J shed 7 bases, and the junction held 5 bases outside the gene matches. CDR3: CASGLSGGDEQYF. The CDR3 DNA reads TGTGCTAGTGGTTTGTCAGGGGGTGATGAGCAGTACTTC.

CDR3: CASTGTAYEQYF. In DNA form, the CDR3 reads TGTGCCAGCACCGGGACAGCTTACGAGCAGTACTTC. J is TRBJ2-7 and V is TRBV21-1; the table's D call of TRBD1 was not tested on the DNA. TRBV21-1 is a pseudogene locus. This CDR3 contains 12 residues.